Detailed here is one T cell receptor (beta chain). Data came from immunoSEQ multiplex PCR; TCRdb stores just in-frame clones and leaves some out. This table has about 250,000 clones, around 84% appearing once. These data are taken from a study of blood T cell repertoires in COVID-19. Material for sequencing was PBMCs or T cells enriched from blood (not recorded which). The TCR comes from a middle-aged man who had recovered from COVID-19.

The CDR3 here is CASSLSGSSLHLRPDTQYF. In DNA, the CDR3 is TGTGCCAGCAGCTTAAGCGGGAGTAGTCTCCACCTGAGACCAGATACGCAGTATTTT. The chain employs TRBV11-2 and TRBJ2-3; 8 bases are a match to TRBD2. This CDR3 is 19 amino acids long. Germline values: CDR1 SGHAT, CDR2 FQNNGV. Trimming took 2 bases from V and 4 from J; bases not matched to a gene: 17.